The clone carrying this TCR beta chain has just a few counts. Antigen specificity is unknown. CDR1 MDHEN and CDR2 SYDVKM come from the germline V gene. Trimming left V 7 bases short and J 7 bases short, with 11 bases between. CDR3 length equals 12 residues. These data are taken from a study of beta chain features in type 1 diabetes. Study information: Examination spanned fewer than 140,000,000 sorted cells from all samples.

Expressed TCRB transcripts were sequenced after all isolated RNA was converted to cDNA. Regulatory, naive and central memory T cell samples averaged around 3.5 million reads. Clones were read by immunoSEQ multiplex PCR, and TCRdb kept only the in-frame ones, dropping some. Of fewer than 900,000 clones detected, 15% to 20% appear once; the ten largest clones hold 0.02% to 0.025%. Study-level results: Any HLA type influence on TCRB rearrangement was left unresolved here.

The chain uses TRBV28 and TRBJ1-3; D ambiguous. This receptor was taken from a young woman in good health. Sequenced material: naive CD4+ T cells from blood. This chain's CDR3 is CASKPGWNTIYF. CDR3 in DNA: TGTGCCAGCAAGCCTGGGTGGAACACCATATATTTT. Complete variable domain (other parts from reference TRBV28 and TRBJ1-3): DVKVTQSSRYLVKRTGEKVFLECVQDMDHENMFWYRQDPGLGLRLIYFSYDVKMKEKGDIPEGYSVSREKKERFSLILESASTNQTSMYLCASKPGWNTIYFGEGSWLTVV.